These 27 T cell receptor beta chains were all obtained from the same sample, sequenced in a study of long-term antiretroviral therapy in people with HIV. Survey-level immunoSEQ v3.0 assays were run. Libraries were prepared by immunoSEQ multiplex PCR; TCRdb keeps only in-frame clonotypes and omits some of them. The sample records about 31,000 clones, 80% to 90% being singletons. Sequenced here: unsorted PBMCs, sampled 0.8 years before starting antiretroviral therapy. The receptors stem from a man younger than 30 with HIV.

CDR3: CASSPGRLGTQYF. The CDR3, as DNA: TGTGCCAGCAGCCCCGGGCGCCTGGGGACCCAGTACTTC. V usage is TRBV7-2 and J usage is TRBJ2-5; no clear D. The CDR3 runs 13 residues. Germline lookup yields CDR1 SGHTA and CDR2 FQGNSA. Trimming removed 5 bases at V and 7 bases at J, with 14 bases between.

The genes are TRBV7-3 and TRBJ2-7; TRBD2 might be the D (6 bases). The germline CDR1 and CDR2 sequences are SGHTA and FQGTGA. The CDR3 contains 14 residues. The V gene lost 6 bases and the J gene lost 2 bases, with 14 bases spanning the gap. The CDR3 region is CASSKSAGTYEQYF. The CDR3 coding sequence is TGTGCCAGCAGTAAATCAGCGGGCACCTACGAGCAGTACTTC.

The chain links TRBV21-1 to TRBJ1-1; TRBD1 is taken as the D call from the table, unchecked against the DNA. TRBV21-1 is a documented pseudogene. The CDR3 has 14 amino acids. CDR3 in amino acids: CASSKWDTNTEAFF. The CDR3 bases are TGTGCCAGCAGCAAATGGGACACTAACACTGAAGCTTTCTTT.

The chain joins TRBV5-1 to TRBJ2-3; 10 nucleotides line up with TRBD2. The trim removed 4 bases at V and 4 bases at J, leaving 9 bases unmatched. Germline V gives CDR1 SGHRS, CDR2 YFSETQ. The length of the CDR3 is 16 residues. DNA for the CDR3: TGCGCCAGCAGCCCGGGGCGTCTAGCGGGGGCAGATACGCAGTATTTT. Protein product: CASSPGRLAGADTQYF.

The V gene is TRBV10-3, the J gene TRBJ2-7, with a weak D call TRBD2 (5 bases). V gave up 3 bases and J gave up 4 bases, with 22 bases separating them. Germline CDR1 ENHRY, CDR2 SYGVKD. The CDR3 has 17 residues. Here the CDR3 DNA reads TGTGCCATCAGTGATTTTGCGGGCCACTCAATCGGGTACGAGCAGTACTTC. It is translated as CAISDFAGHSIGYEQYF.

This chain joins TRBV5-1 and TRBJ1-2, with D uncertain. The CDR3 length is 12 residues. With 2 bases removed from V and 2 bases from J, the gap between germline ends came to 4 bases. Germline V lookup: CDR1 SGHRS, CDR2 YFSETQ. CDR3 in DNA: TGCGCCAGCAGCTTAGACAACTATGGCTACACCTTC. Amino acid sequence: CASSLDNYGYTF.

The rearrangement links TRBV4-1 to TRBJ1-2; D gene uncertain. The CDR3 contains 15 residues. Between the trimmed V and J ends, which lost 0 bases and 4 bases, there was a span of 12 bases. CDR1 and CDR2 (germline): MGHRA, YSYEKL. CDR3 loop: CASSQEPKWSYGYTF. The DNA for the CDR3 is TGCGCCAGCAGCCAAGAACCTAAATGGAGCTATGGCTACACCTTC.

The genes are TRBV11-2 and TRBJ2-3; 10 nucleotides agree with TRBD2. V trimming: 3 bases; J trimming: 4 bases; junction bases outside the gene matches: 7. CDR3 length equals 16 residues. The germline V gene encodes CDR1 SGHAT and CDR2 FQNNGV. The CDR3 region is CASSLTSGGGSDTQYF. The CDR3, as DNA: TGTGCCAGCAGCTTGACAAGCGGGGGGGGTTCAGATACGCAGTATTTT.

The chain couples TRBV6-6 to TRBJ1-1; the match to TRBD1 covers 10 bases. V was clipped by 2 bases and J by 1 base; unmatched bases: 4. The germline CDR1 and CDR2 sequences are MNHNY and SVGAGI (reference sequence). The CDR3 spans 16 residues. CDR3 DNA: TGTGCCAGCAGTTACGGACAGGGGGGTGGGAACACTGAAGCTTTCTTT. Amino acid sequence: CASSYGQGGGNTEAFF.

V and J are TRBV6-4 and TRBJ1-1; no firm D call. This CDR3 is 14 amino acids long. CDR1 MRHNA and CDR2 SNTAGT come from the germline V gene. Trimming stripped 5 bases from V and 3 bases from J, with 13 bases between. As DNA, the CDR3 is TGTGCCAGCAGTCAAAACTGGAGGGACACTGAAGCTTTCTTT. As protein: CASSQNWRDTEAFF.

The rearrangement links TRBV7-2 to TRBJ1-1, with D maybe TRBD1 (5 bases). Per germline, CDR1 SGHTA and CDR2 FQGNSA. This CDR3 has 15 amino acids. With 5 bases removed from V and 3 bases from J, the gap between germline ends came to 16 bases. The CDR3 protein is CASSARQRGDTEAFF. The CDR3 bases are TGTGCCAGCAGCGCGAGACAGAGAGGGGACACTGAAGCTTTCTTT.

The chain uses TRBV6-5 and TRBJ2-7; 7 bases fit TRBD2. CDR1 is MNHEY and CDR2 is SVGAGI in the germline V gene. The CDR3 sequence is 12 residues long. J was trimmed by 6 bases and V by 6 bases; bases with no gene match: 5. The DNA of the CDR3 is TGTGCCAGCAGCTTTGGGAGGGGCGAGCAGTACTTC. Its translation: CASSFGRGEQYF.

The chain is built from TRBV18 and TRBJ2-3, with D perhaps TRBD1 (6 bases). This CDR3 is built from 14 residues. With 3 bases removed from V and 7 bases from J, the gap between germline ends came to 14 bases. Germline loops: CDR1 KGHSH, CDR2 LQKENI. The CDR3 DNA reads TGTGCCAGCTCACCGGACAGTAGTGCGTATACGCAGTATTTT. It is translated as CASSPDSSAYTQYF.

The V gene is TRBV27, the J gene TRBJ2-1; TRBD2 aligns across 12 bases. CDR1 and CDR2 (germline): MNHEY, SMNVEV (reference sequence). This CDR3 is 15 amino acids long. V was pared by 6 bases and J by 5 bases, with 5 bases of the junction left unmatched. As DNA, the CDR3 is TGTGCCAGCAGGCTAGCGGGGGGGCCCCACAATGAGCAGTTCTTC. Translated, it gives CASRLAGGPHNEQFF.

The chain is built from TRBV6-6 and TRBJ2-7; no clear D gene. With 8 bases removed from V and 3 bases from J, the gap between germline ends came to 14 bases. There are 13 residues in the CDR3. Germline-derived CDR1 and CDR2 are MNHNY and SVGAGI (reference sequence). DNA of the CDR3: TGTGCCAGCGGGGAAGGCAGATACTACGAGCAGTACTTC. It is translated as CASGEGRYYEQYF.

The CDR3 sequence is CASSLVAGGTLLDTQYF. CDR3 sequence (DNA): TGCGCCAGCAGCTTGGTTGCAGGGGGTACTCTCTTAGATACGCAGTATTTT. This chain links TRBV5-1 with TRBJ2-3, with 7 positions matching TRBD1. After removal of 0 bases from V and 5 bases from J, the junction contained 12 bases not matched to a gene. CDR3 length: 17 residues. Germline CDR1 and CDR2: SGHRS and YFSETQ.

The V gene is TRBV4-1, the J gene TRBJ1-2; D is perhaps TRBD1 (5 bases). The V gene's germline CDR1 is MGHRA and CDR2 YSYEKL. CDR3 size: 15 residues. Trimming shortened V by 4 bases and J by 3 bases, and 15 bases separated the two germline ends. CDR3 DNA sequence: TGCGCCAGCAGCCCAGTTCAGGGAGGAGACTATGGCTACACCTTC. Protein: CASSPVQGGDYGYTF.

CDR3 in DNA: TGTGCCAGCTCATACGGGGGTGGATCCTACGAGCAGTACTTC. Its translation is CASSYGGGSYEQYF. V usage is TRBV18 and J usage is TRBJ2-7; D is possibly TRBD2 (6 bases). Trimming cost V 5 bases and J 1 base, with 12 bases left between them. The CDR3 is made up of 14 amino acids. Germline-derived CDR1 and CDR2 are KGHSH and LQKENI.

This sequence joins TRBV12-5 and TRBJ1-3, with a possible D match to TRBD1 (5 bases). V lost 7 bases, J lost 0 bases, and 22 bases lay in between. The V gene's germline CDR1 is LGHNT and CDR2 FRNRAP. This CDR3 is 18 amino acids long. The CDR3 here is CASAGRGLGDSSGNTIYF. The CDR3 DNA sequence: TGTGCTAGTGCCGGACGGGGATTAGGAGACAGCTCTGGAAACACCATATATTTT.

The CDR3 sequence: CASSLAHHHQETQYF. CDR3 bases: TGTGCCAGCAGCTTGGCACACCACCACCAAGAGACCCAGTACTTC. V is TRBV7-8 and J is TRBJ2-5, with D unclear. CDR3 size: 15 residues. Germline V gene data show CDR1 as SGHVS and CDR2 as FQNEAQ. The V end was cut by 3 bases, the J end by 0 bases, with 11 bases between.

This chain uses TRBV6-1 with TRBJ1-1; the match to TRBD1 covers 8 bases. Germline V gene lookup returns CDR1 MNHNS and CDR2 SASEGT. After removal of 0 bases from V and 10 bases from J, the junction contained 7 bases not matched to a gene. This CDR3 contains 14 residues. The CDR3, as DNA: TGTGCCAGCAGTGAAGCCCGGGCGACAGGGGTAGCTTTCTTT. It specifies CASSEARATGVAFF.

This chain uses TRBV5-1 with TRBJ1-2; a weak D match, TRBD1 (6 bases). Deletions cut 0 bases from V and 3 bases from J, with 6 bases between. Germline values: CDR1 SGHRS, CDR2 YFSETQ. This CDR3 spans 13 amino acids. The CDR3 here is CASSLDRDYGYTF. The DNA of the CDR3 is TGCGCCAGCAGCTTGGACAGGGACTATGGCTACACCTTC.

CDR3 sequence reads: CASSAGTGPNQPQHF. In DNA, the CDR3 is TGTGCCAGCTCAGCCGGGACAGGGCCGAATCAGCCCCAGCATTTT. This chain joins TRBV18 and TRBJ1-5; 9 nucleotides agree with TRBD1. Germline CDR1 is KGHSH and CDR2 is LQKENI. Trimming removed 5 bases from V and 4 bases from J; junction bases left unmatched: 6. This CDR3 has 15 residues.

This clone was observed a few times. The J gene is TRBJ2-7, the V gene TRBV2, with D perhaps given as TRBD1 or TRBD2 (5 bases each). Per the germline V gene, CDR1 is SNHLY and CDR2 is FYNNEI. The V end was cut by 6 bases, the J end by 5 bases, with 17 bases between. The CDR3 consists of 14 residues. The CDR3 DNA sequence: TGTGCCAGCAGCGACTGGGACGCCAGCCACGAGCAGTACTTC. As protein: CASSDWDASHEQYF. The whole variable domain, filled in from reference TRBV2 and TRBJ2-7, reads EPEVTQTPSHQVTQMGQEVILRCVPISNHLYFYWYRQILGQKVEFLVSFYNNEISEKSEIFDDQFSVERPDGSNFTLKIRSTKLEDSAMYFCASSDWDASHEQYFGPGTRLTVT.

The rearrangement joins TRBV6-5 to TRBJ2-2, with D perhaps TRBD1 (6 bases). The CDR3 sequence is 15 residues long. Germline assignment: CDR1 MNHEY and CDR2 SVGAGI. V was cut by 4 bases and J by 6 bases, with 15 bases left in between. Here the CDR3 DNA reads TGTGCCAGCAGTTCGGAACAGGGTGTGCCCGGGGAGCTGTTTTTT. Residues: CASSSEQGVPGELFF.

The V call is TRBV19, the J call TRBJ1-5, with D tentatively TRBD1 (5 bases). CDR3 size: 15 residues. Germline V gives CDR1 LNHDA, CDR2 SQIVND (reference sequence). Trimming shortened V by 1 base and J by 11 bases, and 18 bases separated the two germline ends. The CDR3, as DNA: TGTGCCAGTAGTATAGGGGGGGGATCAATCAAAACCCAGCATTTT. Protein product: CASSIGGGSIKTQHF.

The table lists this clone with a count of one. This chain joins TRBV6-1 and TRBJ1-1; tentatively, D is TRBD1 (6 bases). The V end was cut by 5 bases, the J end by 5 bases, with 12 bases between. The V gene's germline CDR1 is MNHNS and CDR2 SASEGT. The CDR3 is made up of 13 amino acids. Here the CDR3 reads CASSSTGKTEAFF. In DNA, the CDR3 is TGTGCCAGCAGTTCAACAGGGAAGACTGAAGCTTTCTTT.